The next 19 T cell receptor beta chains were all read from a single sample in a study of blood T cell repertoires in COVID-19. This table comes from immunoSEQ multiplex PCR, and its TCRdb copy is limited to in-frame clones, with some not included. The table shows about 150,000 clones, with 80% to 85% occurring only once. The sequenced sample consisted of peripheral blood. Every receptor here comes from a woman aged 60-75 years with active or convalescent COVID-19.

A word on this clone: Without the conserved terminal phenylalanine or tryptophan, this CDR3 likely stems from a read error. Because the CDR3's place on the DNA is in doubt, the DNA is left out and the CDR3 is given as listed by TCRdb. The V call is TRBV21-1, the J call TRBJ2-4; the table's D call, TRBD2, has no DNA check behind it. TRBV21-1 is a known pseudogene. The CDR3 sequence runs 8 residues, both termini included. CDR3 region: CASSKSFL.

The table lists this clone with a count of one. This chain joins TRBV7-2 and TRBJ1-2; 8 nucleotides match TRBD1. This CDR3 region has 14 residues. CDR1 and CDR2 from the germline V gene are SGHTA and FQGNSA. Unmatched junction bases numbered 6, after V lost 5 bases and J lost 4 bases. CDR3 sequence: CASSPTGVPYGYTF. The CDR3, as DNA: TGTGCCAGCAGCCCGACAGGGGTCCCCTATGGCTACACCTTC.

The chain joins TRBV9 to TRBJ2-3, with 8 bases lining up with TRBD1. In germline, CDR1 is SGDLS, CDR2 YYNGEE. Trimming took 0 bases from V and 4 from J; bases not matched to a gene: 7. The CDR3 is 16 amino acids. CDR3 protein: CASSVDDRGSADTQYF. The DNA for the CDR3 is TGTGCCAGCAGCGTAGATGACAGGGGATCCGCAGATACGCAGTATTTT. The whole variable domain, filled in from reference TRBV9 and TRBJ2-3, reads DSGVTQTPKHLITATGQRVTLRCSPRSGDLSVYWYQQSLDQGLQFLIQYYNGEERAKGNILERFSAQQFPDLHSELNLSSLELGDSALYFCASSVDDRGSADTQYFGPGTRLTVL.

The chain recombines TRBV30 with TRBJ2-1; perhaps TRBD2 as D (5 bases). The CDR3 length is 15 residues. CDR1 GTSNPN and CDR2 SVGIG come from the germline V gene (reference sequence). V gave up 1 base and J gave up 8 bases, with 18 bases separating them. The CDR3 spells CAWSGPTALGDEQFF. The DNA of the CDR3 is TGTGCCTGGAGTGGGCCCACAGCCCTGGGAGATGAGCAGTTCTTC.

This chain links TRBV2 with TRBJ2-7; 8 bases map to TRBD2. The V segment lost 8 bases and the J segment 8 bases; nucleotides outside the gene matches: 23. The CDR3 is made up of 17 amino acids. Germline CDR1 and CDR2: SNHLY and FYNNEI. The CDR3, as DNA: TGTGCCAGCTCAAGATCGGGGGGAGCGGGAGATGTGAGAAAGCAGTACTTC. It translates to CASSRSGGAGDVRKQYF.

The chain uses TRBV7-9 and TRBJ2-7; 7 bases match TRBD2. The V and J ends lost 0 bases and 0 bases, in that order; junction bases with no gene match: 2. CDR3 length equals 15 residues. CDR1 SEHNR and CDR2 FQNEAQ come from the germline V gene (reference sequence). The CDR3 DNA follows: TGTGCCAGCAGCTTAGCCGGGGGGACCTCCTACGAGCAGTACTTC. Amino acid sequence: CASSLAGGTSYEQYF.

The CDR3 loop is CASSFFPRGQETQYF. CDR3 sequence (DNA): TGTGCCAGCAGCTTTTTCCCCAGGGGCCAAGAGACCCAGTACTTC. V and J are TRBV7-9 and TRBJ2-5; D possibly corresponds to TRBD1 (6 bases). The V end lost 3 bases, the J end lost 1 base, and 12 bases lay between the germline ends. Germline V gene sequence: CDR1 SEHNR, CDR2 FQNEAQ (reference sequence). The CDR3 runs to 15 residues.

V usage is TRBV5-4 and J usage is TRBJ1-1; D remains ambiguous. The CDR3 has 13 residues. V lost 3 bases and J lost 0, with 6 bases in between. CDR1 is SGHNT and CDR2 is YYREEE in the germline V gene (reference sequence). CDR3 sequence: CASSSSVNTEAFF. The CDR3 DNA sequence: TGTGCCAGCAGCTCCTCAGTGAACACTGAAGCTTTCTTT.

The chain carries TRBV30 and TRBJ2-7, with 13 bases aligning to TRBD2. The CDR3 has 14 residues. Germline V gene data show CDR1 as GTSNPN and CDR2 as SVGIG (reference sequence). V trimming: 4 bases; J trimming: 4 bases; junction bases outside the gene matches: 4. The CDR3 region has the DNA TGTGCCTGGAAACGACTAGCGGGGGGATACGAGCAGTACTTC. Translating it yields CAWKRLAGGYEQYF. Supplemented by reference TRBV30 and TRBJ2-7, the full variable domain reads SQTIHQWPATLVQPVGSPLSLECTVEGTSNPNLYWYRQAAGRGLQLLFYSVGIGQISSEVPQNLSASRPQDRQFILSSKKLLLSDSGFYLCAWKRLAGGYEQYFGPGTRLTVT.

V usage is TRBV2 and J usage is TRBJ2-3; 9 positions match TRBD2. The CDR3 sequence is 18 residues long. Germline CDR1 reads SNHLY; CDR2 reads FYNNEI. Trimming took 4 bases from V and 4 from J; bases not matched to a gene: 15. The CDR3 spells CASSVQVPVAGEADTQYF. The CDR3 DNA reads TGTGCCAGCAGTGTTCAGGTCCCAGTAGCGGGGGAAGCAGATACGCAGTATTTT.

The V and J genes are TRBV6-5 and TRBJ1-2; unclear D gene. Trimming removed 7 bases from V and 8 bases from J, with 17 bases in between. CDR3 length equals 13 residues. CDR1 MNHEY and CDR2 SVGAGI come from the germline V gene. The CDR3 DNA follows: TGTGCCAGCACCGCGGATGATCTCCGGGGCTACACCTTC. It translates to CASTADDLRGYTF.

This clone has only one observation. The rearrangement links TRBV6-6 to TRBJ2-5; TRBD2 aligns across 11 bases. Germline V CDR1 and CDR2: MNHNY, SVGAGI (reference sequence). Trimming cost V 5 bases and J 2 bases; bases outside gene matches: 10. The CDR3 runs 17 residues. CDR3 sequence: CASSPVLAGGIQETQYF. DNA for the CDR3: TGTGCCAGCAGTCCAGTGCTAGCGGGGGGAATACAAGAGACCCAGTACTTC.

This clone was seen once. V usage is TRBV4-2 and J usage is TRBJ1-1; D remains unclear. Germline values: CDR1 LGHNA, CDR2 YNFKEQ. The V end was cut by 1 base, the J end by 1 base, with 7 bases between. CDR3 length: 14 amino acids. The CDR3 nucleotides are TGTGCCAGCAGCCAAGCTTCGGGGAACACTGAAGCTTTCTTT. This encodes CASSQASGNTEAFF.

This chain connects TRBV29-1 to TRBJ1-2, with D unresolved. The CDR3 loop spans 14 amino acids. Trimming shortened V by 0 bases and J by 8 bases, and 16 bases separated the two germline ends. The germline V gene has CDR1 SQVTM and CDR2 ANQGSEA. CDR3 bases: TGCAGCGTTGAAGATCAGGTCGGGGTCTGGGGCTACACCTTC. It codes for CSVEDQVGVWGYTF.

V is TRBV3-1 (or the pseudogene TRBV3-2) and J is TRBJ1-5; D gene unclear. Between the trimmed V and J ends, which lost 4 bases and 0 bases, there was a span of 16 bases. This CDR3 is built from 17 residues. The germline gives CDR1 LGHDT, CDR2 YNNKEL (reference sequence). The CDR3 loop reads CASSPEQAANSNQPQHF. The CDR3 DNA is TGTGCCAGCAGCCCAGAGCAGGCAGCAAATAGCAATCAGCCCCAGCATTTT.

The CDR3 sequence: CASSPSGKDYGYTF. The CDR3 nucleotides read TGTGCCAGCTCACCATCAGGGAAGGACTATGGCTACACCTTC. The rearrangement uses TRBV18 and TRBJ1-2; a possible D gene is TRBD1 (5 bases). V dropped 2 bases and J dropped 3 bases, with 10 bases sitting between them. The CDR3 sequence is 14 residues long. Germline CDR1 and CDR2: KGHSH and LQKENI.

The V call is TRBV29-1, the J call TRBJ2-2; no clear D gene. The CDR3 has 15 residues. CDR1 and CDR2 (germline): SQVTM, ANQGSEA. V dropped 4 bases and J dropped 4 bases, with 16 bases sitting between them. This CDR3 reads CSVGPPSGLTGELFF. DNA for the CDR3: TGCAGCGTTGGCCCCCCCTCAGGCCTCACCGGGGAGCTGTTTTTT.

The rearrangement links TRBV10-3 to TRBJ1-1; TRBD1 agrees at 12 bases. Germline CDR1 and CDR2: ENHRY and SYGVKD. V was pared by 10 bases and J by 11 bases, with 11 bases of the junction left unmatched. CDR3 length equals 13 residues. The CDR3 region is CATGGQGATDAFF. In DNA, the CDR3 is TGTGCCACGGGGGGACAGGGGGCGACGGATGCTTTCTTT.

The rearrangement joins TRBV30 to TRBJ1-2; no clear D. Germline CDR1 reads GTSNPN; CDR2 reads SVGIG (reference sequence). V shed 3 bases and J shed 4 bases, with 12 bases lying between them. The CDR3 has 13 residues. CDR3 nucleotide sequence: TGTGCCTGGAGCGGGCGGACTGGCTATGGCTACACCTTC. Amino acids: CAWSGRTGYGYTF.